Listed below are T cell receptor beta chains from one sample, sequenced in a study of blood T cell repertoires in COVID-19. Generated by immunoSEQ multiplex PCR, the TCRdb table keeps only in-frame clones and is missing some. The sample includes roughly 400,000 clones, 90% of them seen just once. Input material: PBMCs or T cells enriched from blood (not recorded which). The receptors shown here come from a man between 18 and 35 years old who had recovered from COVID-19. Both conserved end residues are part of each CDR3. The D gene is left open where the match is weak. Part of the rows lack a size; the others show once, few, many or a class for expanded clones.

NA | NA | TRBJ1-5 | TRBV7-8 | TGTGCCAGCAGCTTAGAAGGTCAGGGCTCGAGTCAGCCCCAGCATTTT | CASSLEGQGSSQPQHF
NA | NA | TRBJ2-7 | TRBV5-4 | TGTGCCAGCAGCGGGGAGCGCCGGCAACTCTCCTACGAGCAGTACTTC | CASSGERRQLSYEQYF
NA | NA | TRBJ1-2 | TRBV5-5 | TGTGCCAGCAGCTTAATAGACCTAACGCGGGGCTACACCTTC | CASSLIDLTRGYTF
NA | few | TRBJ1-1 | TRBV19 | TGTGCCAGTTGCCTAGGCGTTCCAGAGTACACTGAAGCTTTCTTT | CASCLGVPEYTEAFF
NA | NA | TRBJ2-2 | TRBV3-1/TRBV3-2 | TGTGCCAGCAGCCGACAGACAGTCGCGAACACCGGGGAGCTGTTTTTT | CASSRQTVANTGELFF
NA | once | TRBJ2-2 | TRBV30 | TGTGCCTGGACTATAGGACTTGCGAACACCGGGGAGCTGTTTTTT | CAWTIGLANTGELFF
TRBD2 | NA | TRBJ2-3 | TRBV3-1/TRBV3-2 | TGTGCCAGCAGCTCATCTGGGCGGGAGAGAGATACGCAGTATTTT | CASSSSGRERDTQYF
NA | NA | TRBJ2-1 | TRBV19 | TGTGCCAGTAGTATAGGGAGTCGTGGTGGGAGCGATAACAATGAGCAGTTCTTC | CASSIGSRGGSDNNEQFF
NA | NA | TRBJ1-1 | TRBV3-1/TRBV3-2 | TGTGCCAGCAGCCCGAGCGTGGCGAACACTGAAGCTTTCTTT | CASSPSVANTEAFF
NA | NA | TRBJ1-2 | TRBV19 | TGTGCCAGTAGGGGTCCGAACAGGGAAGGGAACTATGGCTACACCTTC | CASRGPNREGNYGYTF
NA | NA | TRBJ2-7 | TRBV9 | TGTGCCAGCAGCGTAAGGCCTAGAAGCGAGCAGTACTTC | CASSVRPRSEQYF
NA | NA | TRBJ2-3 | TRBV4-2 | TGTGCCAGCAGCCAAGAGTTAGGCGGATACACAGATACGCAGTATTTT | CASSQELGGYTDTQYF
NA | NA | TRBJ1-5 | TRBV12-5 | TGTGCTAGTGGTTTGTTCGGGGTAGGTAATCAGCCCCAGCATTTT | CASGLFGVGNQPQHF
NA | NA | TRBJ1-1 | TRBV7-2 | TGTGCCAGCAGAGACGCCGACAGGCTGAGTAACACTGAAGCTTTCTTT | CASRDADRLSNTEAFF
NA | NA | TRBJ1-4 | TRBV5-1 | TGCGCCAGCAGTCCGTTGGGTTCGGGTGAAAAACTGTTTTTT | CASSPLGSGEKLFF
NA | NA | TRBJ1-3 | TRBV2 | TGTGCCAGCATAGACACCCGGGGGATAGGTGGAAACACCATATATTTT | CASIDTRGIGGNTIYF
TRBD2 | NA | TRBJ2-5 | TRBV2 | TGTGCCAGCAGTTGGTCTAGCGGGATACAGACCCAGTACTTC | CASSWSSGIQTQYF
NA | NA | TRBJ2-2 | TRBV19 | TGTGCCAGTGCCACAGGGACCGGGGAGCTGTTTTTT | CASATGTGELFF
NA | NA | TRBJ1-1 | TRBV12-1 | TGTGCCAGCAGCCAATTGCCGACTCACAGGGGGAACACTGAAGCTTTCTTT | CASSQLPTHRGNTEAFF
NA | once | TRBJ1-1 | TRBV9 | TGTGCCAGCAGCCCGCCCGCGGGGATGCCTTTCTTT | CASSPPAGMPFF
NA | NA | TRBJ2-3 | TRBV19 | TGTGCCAGTAGTATTCAGGGGCAAGGAGATACGCAGTATTTT | CASSIQGQGDTQYF
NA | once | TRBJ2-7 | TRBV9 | TGTGCCAGCAGCGCCACACTACAAGGGGGCGAGCAGTACTTC | CASSATLQGGEQYF
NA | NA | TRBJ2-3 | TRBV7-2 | TGTGCCAGCAGCTTTGTCAGGGGTGGCGATACGCAGTATTTT | CASSFVRGGDTQYF
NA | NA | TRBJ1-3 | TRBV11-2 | TGTGCCAGCAGCTTAGCCGGCCCCCCTTCGGGATACTCTGGAAACACCATATATTTT | CASSLAGPPSGYSGNTIYF
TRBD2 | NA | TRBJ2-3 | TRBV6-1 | TGTGCCAGCAGTGAAGACGGACTAGCAGCGGATACGCAGTATTTT | CASSEDGLAADTQYF
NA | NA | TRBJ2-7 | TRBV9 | TGTGCCAGCAGCCTCCACCCGGGACTGGGAACGGAGCAGTACTTC | CASSLHPGLGTEQYF
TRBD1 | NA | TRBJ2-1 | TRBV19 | TGTGCCAGTAGTACGGGACAGGGGGTCAGCGGTGAGCAGTTCTTC | CASSTGQGVSGEQFF
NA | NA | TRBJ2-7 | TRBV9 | TGTGCCAGCAGCGTAGAGGGGAGGTACGAGCAGTACTTC | CASSVEGRYEQYF
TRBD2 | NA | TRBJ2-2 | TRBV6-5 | TGTGCCAGCAGTTTTAGCGGGGGGGCTCCCACCGGGGAGCTGTTTTTT | CASSFSGGAPTGELFF
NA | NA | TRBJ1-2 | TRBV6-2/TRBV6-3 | TGTGCCAGCAGTTACTCCCTCGATGGCTACACCTTC | CASSYSLDGYTF
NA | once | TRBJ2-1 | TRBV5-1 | TGCGCCAGCAGCCCCGGAGGGGTCCGATCTGAGAATGAGCAGTTCTTC | CASSPGGVRSENEQFF
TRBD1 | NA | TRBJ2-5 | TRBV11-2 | TGTGCCAGCAGTGATAGGACAGGGGGCGCGGAGACCCAGTACTTC | CASSDRTGGAETQYF
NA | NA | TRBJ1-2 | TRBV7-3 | TGTGCCAGCAGCACCCACCAGGATGGCTACACCTTC | CASSTHQDGYTF
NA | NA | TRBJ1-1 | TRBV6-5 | TGTGCCAGCAGTTATTCAGGAGCGGAGAACACTGAAGCTTTCTTT | CASSYSGAENTEAFF
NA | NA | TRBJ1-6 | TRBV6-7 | TGTGCCAGCAGTTACAGCAGGAAGCCAGACAATTCACCCCTCCACTTT | CASSYSRKPDNSPLHF
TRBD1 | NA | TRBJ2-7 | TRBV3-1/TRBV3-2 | TGTGCCAGCAGCTCCGGACAGGACTACGAGCAGTACTTC | CASSSGQDYEQYF
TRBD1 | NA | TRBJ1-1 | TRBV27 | TGTGCCAGCAGTTTACGGACAGGGCGAGGGGGCACTGAAGCTTTCTTT | CASSLRTGRGGTEAFF
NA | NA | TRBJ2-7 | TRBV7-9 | TGTGCCAGCAGCTACTCCGGCGAGCAGTACTTC | CASSYSGEQYF
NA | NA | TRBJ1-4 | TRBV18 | TGTGCCAGCTCACCGGGGCCAGGGGATCATGAAAAACTGTTTTTT | CASSPGPGDHEKLFF
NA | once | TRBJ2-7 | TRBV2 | TGTGCCAGCAGGCTCACAGGGACCCCCGAGCAGTACTTC | CASRLTGTPEQYF